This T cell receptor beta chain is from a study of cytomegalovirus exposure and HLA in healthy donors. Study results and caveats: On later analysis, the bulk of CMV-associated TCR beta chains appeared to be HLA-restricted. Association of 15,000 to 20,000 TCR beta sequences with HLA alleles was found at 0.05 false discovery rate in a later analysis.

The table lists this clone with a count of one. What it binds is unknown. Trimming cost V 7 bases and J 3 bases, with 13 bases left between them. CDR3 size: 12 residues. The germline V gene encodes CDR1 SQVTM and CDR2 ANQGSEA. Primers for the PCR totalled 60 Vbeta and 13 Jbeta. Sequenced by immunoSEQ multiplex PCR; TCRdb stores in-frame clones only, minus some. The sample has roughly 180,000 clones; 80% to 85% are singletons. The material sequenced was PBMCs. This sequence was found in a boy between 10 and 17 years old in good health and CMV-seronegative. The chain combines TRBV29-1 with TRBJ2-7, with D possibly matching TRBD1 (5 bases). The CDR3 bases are TGCAGCGCCCGGCTGCAGGGCTACGAGCAGTACTTC. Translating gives CSARLQGYEQYF.